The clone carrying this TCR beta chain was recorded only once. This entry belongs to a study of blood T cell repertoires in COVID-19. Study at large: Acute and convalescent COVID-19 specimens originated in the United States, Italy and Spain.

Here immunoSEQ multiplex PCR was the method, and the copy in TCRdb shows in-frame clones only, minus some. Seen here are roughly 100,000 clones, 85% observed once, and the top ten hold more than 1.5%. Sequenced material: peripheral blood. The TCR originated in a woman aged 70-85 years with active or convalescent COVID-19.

The CDR3 DNA reads TGTGCCAGCAGTTTAGGGGCAGAGCAGTACTTC. Its protein product is CASSLGAEQYF. V and J are TRBV28 and TRBJ2-7, with D perhaps matching TRBD1 (5 bases). CDR1 MDHEN and CDR2 SYDVKM come from the germline V gene. This CDR3 comprises 11 residues. Trimming took off 2 bases at V and 7 bases at J, with 6 bases between the two ends.